Listed here are 7 T cell receptor beta chains from one sample, sequenced in a study of neurological immune-mediated disorders. TCRdb used MiXCR to reprocess the 5' RACE reads, holding one entry per CDR3 protein. In the table there are about 120,000 distinct CDR3 sequences, about 3.4% of which are singletons. Sequences were obtained from PBMCs. The receptors shown here come from a woman aged 30 to 39 with multiple sclerosis.

This clonotype came up many times. This sequence joins TRBV5-1 and TRBJ2-3, with 7 bases fitting TRBD2. V dropped 4 bases and J dropped 0; count of bases not matched to a gene: 5. This CDR3 has 15 residues. Per the germline V gene, CDR1 is SGHRS and CDR2 is YFSETQ. The CDR3 DNA follows: TGCGCCAGCAGCCTGCGGGGGACTAGCACAGATACGCAGTATTTT. Its translation: CASSLRGTSTDTQYF. The full variable domain, in which reference TRBV5-1 and TRBJ2-3 provide the parts outside the CDR3, is KAGVTQTPRYLIKTRGQQVTLSCSPISGHRSVSWYQQTPGQGLQFLFEYFSETQRNKGNFPGRFSGRQFSNSRSEMNVSTLELGDSALYLCASSLRGTSTDTQYFGPGTRLTVL.

Ten or more counts support this clonotype. The gene calls are TRBV29-1 and TRBJ2-1, with a tentative D call TRBD2 (6 bases). Germline V gives CDR1 SQVTM, CDR2 ANQGSEA. CDR3 length: 15 amino acids. The V end was cut by 2 bases, the J end by 8 bases, with 19 bases between. CDR3: CSVEPGRNALDEQFF. The CDR3 DNA follows: TGCAGCGTTGAACCTGGGAGGAATGCCTTGGATGAGCAGTTCTTC.

This chain joins TRBV11-3 and TRBJ2-2; D is possibly TRBD2 (6 bases). CDR1 is SGHNT, CDR2 YENEEA, per germline. CDR3 length: 16 residues. The V end lost 5 bases, the J end lost 1 base, and 14 bases lay between the germline ends. CDR3 sequence (DNA): TGTGCCAGCAGCCCTATCTGGCGGGAGAACACCGGGGAGCTGTTTTTT. This sequence encodes CASSPIWRENTGELFF.

This clonotype came up many times. The genes are TRBV12-3 or TRBV12-4 and TRBJ2-1; D possibly corresponds to TRBD2 (6 bases). This CDR3 region has 12 residues. Between the trimmed V and J ends, which lost 5 bases and 9 bases, there was a span of 11 bases. The CDR3 bases are TGTGCCAGCAGTCCGGGGGACTTTGAGCAGTTCTTC. This sequence encodes CASSPGDFEQFF.

This clonotype was observed at least ten times. This sequence joins TRBV7-2 and TRBJ1-3; no clear D gene. V was clipped by 1 base and J by 3 bases, with 7 bases between them. CDR1 and CDR2 (germline): SGHTA, FQGNSA. This CDR3 spans 14 amino acids. The CDR3 region has the DNA TGTGCCAGCAGCTTAGTCAGCAATGGAAACACCATATATTTT. Residues: CASSLVSNGNTIYF.

This clonotype came up many times. The chain uses TRBV20-1 and TRBJ2-3, with D tentatively TRBD2 (7 bases). CDR3 length: 13 amino acids. V lost 5 bases and J lost 2, with 11 bases in between. Germline loops: CDR1 DFQATT, CDR2 SNEGSKA (reference sequence). The CDR3, as DNA: TGCAGTGCTCCCCGGGGGGCCACAGATACGCAGTATTTT. Translating it yields CSAPRGATDTQYF.

This clonotype was seen at least ten times. This rearrangement joins TRBV7-2 to TRBJ2-3; 11 bases line up with TRBD2. The CDR3 contains 15 residues. Trimming took 3 bases from V and 4 from J; bases not matched to a gene: 3. Germline V lookup: CDR1 SGHTA, CDR2 FQGNSA. The CDR3 coding sequence is TGTGCCAGCAGCTTTCTAGCGGGGGGAGCAGATACGCAGTATTTT. Protein: CASSFLAGGADTQYF.